This TCR beta chain was captured by sequencing in a study of blood T cell repertoires in COVID-19. As for the study in general: PBMCs, B-cell-depleted T cells, or T cells provided the cDNA or gDNA that made up the material.

Germline CDR1 and CDR2: LGHNA and YSLEER. V was cut by 0 bases and J by 3 bases, with 8 bases left in between. The CDR3 is 14 residues long. The data were produced by immunoSEQ multiplex PCR, yet TCRdb's version contains in-frame clones alone and is incomplete. The sample lists approximately 270,000 clones; 87% were seen once. The clonotype was recovered from a man aged 18 to 29 with active or convalescent COVID-19. The chain employs TRBV4-3 and TRBJ1-1; D is perhaps TRBD1 (6 bases). Sequencing was performed on peripheral blood. As DNA, the CDR3 is TGCGCCAGCAGCCAAGATACAGGGTACACTGAAGCTTTCTTT. This encodes CASSQDTGYTEAFF.